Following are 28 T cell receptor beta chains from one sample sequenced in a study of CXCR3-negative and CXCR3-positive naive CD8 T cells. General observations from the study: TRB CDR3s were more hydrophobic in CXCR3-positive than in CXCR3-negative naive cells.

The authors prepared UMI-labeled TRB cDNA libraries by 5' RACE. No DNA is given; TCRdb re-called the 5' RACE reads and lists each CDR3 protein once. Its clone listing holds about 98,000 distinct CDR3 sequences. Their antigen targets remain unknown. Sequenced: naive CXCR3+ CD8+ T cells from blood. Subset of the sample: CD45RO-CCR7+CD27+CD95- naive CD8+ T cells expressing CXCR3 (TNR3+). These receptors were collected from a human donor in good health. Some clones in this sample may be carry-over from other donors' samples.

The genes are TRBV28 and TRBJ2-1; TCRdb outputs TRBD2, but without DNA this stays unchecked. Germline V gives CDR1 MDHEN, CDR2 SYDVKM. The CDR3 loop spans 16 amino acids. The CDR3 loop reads CASSLSGGARINEQFF.

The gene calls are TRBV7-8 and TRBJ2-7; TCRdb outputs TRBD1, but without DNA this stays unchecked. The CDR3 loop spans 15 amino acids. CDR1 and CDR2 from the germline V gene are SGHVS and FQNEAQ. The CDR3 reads CASSLYGTDPYEQYF.

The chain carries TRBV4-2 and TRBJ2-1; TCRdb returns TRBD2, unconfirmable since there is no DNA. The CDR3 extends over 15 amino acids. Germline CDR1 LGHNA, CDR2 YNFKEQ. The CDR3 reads CASSQPTSGYNEQFF.

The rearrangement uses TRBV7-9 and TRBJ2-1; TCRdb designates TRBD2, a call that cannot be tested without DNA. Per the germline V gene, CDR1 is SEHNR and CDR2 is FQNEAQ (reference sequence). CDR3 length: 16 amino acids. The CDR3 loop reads CASSPTTGRKFNEQFF.

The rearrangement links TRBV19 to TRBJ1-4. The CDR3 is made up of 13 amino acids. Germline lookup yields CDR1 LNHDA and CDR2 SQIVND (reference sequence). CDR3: CASTGRANEKLFF. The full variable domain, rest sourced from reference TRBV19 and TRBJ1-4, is DGGITQSPKYLFRKEGQNVTLSCEQNLNHDAMYWYRQDPGQGLRLIYYSQIVNDFQKGDIAEGYSVSREKKESFPLTVTSAQKNPTAFYLCASTGRANEKLFFGSGTQLSVL.

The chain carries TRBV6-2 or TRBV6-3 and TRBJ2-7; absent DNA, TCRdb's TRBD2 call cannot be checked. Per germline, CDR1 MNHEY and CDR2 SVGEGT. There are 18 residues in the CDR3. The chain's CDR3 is CASRRLAGGPTHSYEQYF.

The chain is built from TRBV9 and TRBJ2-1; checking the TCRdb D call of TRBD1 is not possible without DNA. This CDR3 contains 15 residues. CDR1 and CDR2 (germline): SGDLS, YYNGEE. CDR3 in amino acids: CASSVGRGAYNEQFF.

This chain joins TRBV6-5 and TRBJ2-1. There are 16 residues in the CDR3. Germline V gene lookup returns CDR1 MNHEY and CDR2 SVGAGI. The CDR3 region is CASSYSWHLSYNEQFF.

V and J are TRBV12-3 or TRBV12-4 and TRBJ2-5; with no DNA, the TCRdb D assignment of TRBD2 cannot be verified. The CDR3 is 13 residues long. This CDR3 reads CATTGTRKGTQYF.

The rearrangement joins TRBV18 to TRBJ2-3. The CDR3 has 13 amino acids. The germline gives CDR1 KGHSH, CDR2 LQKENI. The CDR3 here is CASSPPRQDTQYF.

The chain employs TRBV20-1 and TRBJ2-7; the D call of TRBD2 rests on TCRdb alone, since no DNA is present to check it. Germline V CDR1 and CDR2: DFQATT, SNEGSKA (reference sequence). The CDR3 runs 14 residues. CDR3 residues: CSATGTSGSYEQYF.

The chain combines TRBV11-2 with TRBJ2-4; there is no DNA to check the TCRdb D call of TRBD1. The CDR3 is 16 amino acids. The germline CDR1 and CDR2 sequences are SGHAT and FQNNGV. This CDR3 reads CASAPAPLGGKNIQYF.

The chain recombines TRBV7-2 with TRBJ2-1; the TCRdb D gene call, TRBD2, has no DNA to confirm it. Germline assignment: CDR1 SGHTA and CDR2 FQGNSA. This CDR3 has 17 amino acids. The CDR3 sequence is CASSLRTSGGPKDEQFF.

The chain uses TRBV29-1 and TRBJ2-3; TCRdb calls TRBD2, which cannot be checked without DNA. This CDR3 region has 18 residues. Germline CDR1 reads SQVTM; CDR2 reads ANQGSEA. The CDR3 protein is CSVEGYRDGRGLTDTQYF.

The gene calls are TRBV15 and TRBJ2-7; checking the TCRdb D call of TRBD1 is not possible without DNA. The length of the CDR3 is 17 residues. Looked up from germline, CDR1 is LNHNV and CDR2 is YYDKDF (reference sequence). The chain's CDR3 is CATSRDQGGRTSYEQYF.

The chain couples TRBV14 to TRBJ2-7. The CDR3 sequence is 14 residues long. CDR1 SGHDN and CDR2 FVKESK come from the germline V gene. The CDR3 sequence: CASSQVRDSYEQYF.

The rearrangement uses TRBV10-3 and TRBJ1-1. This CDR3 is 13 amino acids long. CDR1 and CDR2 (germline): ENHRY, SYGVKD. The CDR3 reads CAIKAGQNTEAFF.

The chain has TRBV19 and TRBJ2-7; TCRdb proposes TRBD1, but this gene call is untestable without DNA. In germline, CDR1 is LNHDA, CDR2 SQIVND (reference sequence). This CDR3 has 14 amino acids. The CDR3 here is CASSIYGRGHEQYF.

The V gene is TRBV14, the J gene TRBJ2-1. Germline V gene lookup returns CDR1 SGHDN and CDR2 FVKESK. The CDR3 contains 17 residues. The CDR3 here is CASSQDSPESSYNEQFF.

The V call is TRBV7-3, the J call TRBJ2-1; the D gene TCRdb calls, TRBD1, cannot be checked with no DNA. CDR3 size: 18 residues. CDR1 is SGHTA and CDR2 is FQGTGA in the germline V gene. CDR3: CASSLTVGWGITGNEQFF. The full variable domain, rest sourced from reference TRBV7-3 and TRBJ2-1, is GAGVSQTPSNKVTEKGKYVELRCDPISGHTALYWYRQSLGQGPEFLIYFQGTGAADDSGLPNDRFFAVRPEGSVSTLKIQRTERGDSAVYLCASSLTVGWGITGNEQFFGPGTRLTVL.

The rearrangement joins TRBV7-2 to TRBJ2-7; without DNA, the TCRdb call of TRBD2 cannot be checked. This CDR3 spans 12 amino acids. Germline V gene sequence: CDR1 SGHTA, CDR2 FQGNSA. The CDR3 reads CASGYTTGEQYF.

The CDR3 reads CASSQGGPYVETQYF. V gene TRBV7-8 combines with J gene TRBJ2-5; TCRdb's D call, TRBD1, is unchecked because there is no DNA. Germline V gives CDR1 SGHVS, CDR2 FQNEAQ. This CDR3 has 15 residues.

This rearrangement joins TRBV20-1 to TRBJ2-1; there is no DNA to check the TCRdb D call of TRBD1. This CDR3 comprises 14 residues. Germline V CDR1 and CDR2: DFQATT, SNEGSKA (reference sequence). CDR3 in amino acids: CSASHPTGGNEQFF.

Here the CDR3 reads CASSFTGGYEQYF. V usage is TRBV27 and J usage is TRBJ2-7. In germline, CDR1 is MNHEY, CDR2 SMNVEV (reference sequence). The CDR3 runs to 13 residues.

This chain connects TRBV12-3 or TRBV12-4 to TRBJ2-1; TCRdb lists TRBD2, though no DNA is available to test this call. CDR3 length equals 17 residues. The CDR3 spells CASTEPGLAGTYNEQFF.

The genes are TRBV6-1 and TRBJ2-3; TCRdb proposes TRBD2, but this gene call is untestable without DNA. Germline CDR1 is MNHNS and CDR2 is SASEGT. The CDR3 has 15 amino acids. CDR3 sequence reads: CASTEGLALTDTQYF.

The CDR3 loop reads CASSLGAGAGEQYF. The chain carries TRBV7-3 and TRBJ2-7; as DNA is missing, the TRBD1 call by TCRdb cannot be tested. CDR3 length equals 14 residues. Germline V CDR1 and CDR2: SGHTA, FQGTGA.

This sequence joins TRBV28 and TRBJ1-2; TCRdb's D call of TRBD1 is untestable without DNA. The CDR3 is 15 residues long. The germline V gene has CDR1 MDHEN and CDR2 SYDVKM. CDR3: CVSSPRSGPTYGYTF.